This T cell receptor (beta chain) was retrieved from a study of blood T cell repertoires in COVID-19. The CDR3 sequence is 15 residues long. Germline V gives CDR1 KGHDR, CDR2 SFDVKD. The trim removed 4 bases at V and 7 bases at J, leaving 11 bases unmatched. Authors' analysis steps: By means of reference gene primer amplification, nucleated cell counts were estimated. Using immunoSEQ multiplex PCR, the repertoire was profiled, and TCRdb retains in-frame clones only, with some absent. V and J calls and clone size come straight from that table; D and trimming were deduced from the DNA. In the table there are 200,000 to 300,000 clones, around nine tenths of which are singletons.

V is TRBV24-1 and J is TRBJ2-7; 8 bases match TRBD2. The receptor's source is a woman in her sixties or seventies with COVID-19, enrolled during active disease. Material: peripheral blood. CDR3 DNA sequence: TGTGCCACCAGTGAGGAACCGGGACTAGAGAGAGAGCAGTACTTC. It specifies CATSEEPGLEREQYF.